These 11 T cell receptor beta chains were all obtained from the same sample, sequenced in a study of T-cell memory formation after mild COVID-19. TCRdb reanalysed the 5' RACE reads using MiXCR and keeps one entry per CDR3 protein. The sample has over 300,000 distinct CDR3 sequences; 20% to 25% are singletons. Sequencing input: PBMCs or a T cell subset sorted from them (not recorded which). The receptors were sampled from a man between 18 and 35 years old who had mild COVID-19 (a few samples of this study predate the infection). Cell type and time point are not known.

This chain uses TRBV12-3 or TRBV12-4 with TRBJ1-2; the D is unclear. The CDR3 is 14 amino acids. Trimming shortened V by 5 bases and J by 1 base, and 11 bases separated the two germline ends. The CDR3 is CASSLAGLNYGYTF. The DNA of the CDR3 is TGTGCCAGCAGTCTTGCCGGTCTTAACTATGGCTACACCTTC.

This clonotype was seen a single time. The chain couples TRBV28 to TRBJ1-2, with a possible D match to TRBD1 (5 bases). The CDR3 runs 16 residues. V lost 6 bases and J 5 bases, leaving 22 bases between the germline ends. The germline CDR1 and CDR2 sequences are MDHEN and SYDVKM. Here the CDR3 DNA reads TGTGCCAGCAGCCCAGGGTGGACACCGGGCCCGTATGGCTACACCTTC. Translating gives CASSPGWTPGPYGYTF.

Details on this clonotype: The DNA is left out, because the CDR3 cannot be placed on it with certainty; the CDR3 is given as TCRdb lists it. V usage is TRBV7-5 and J usage is TRBJ1-5. TRBV7-5 is a recognized pseudogene. The CDR3 region is 19 residues in length, termini included. The CDR3 sequence is CISVPEAYSSRYSNQPQHF.

This chain connects TRBV4-1 to TRBJ2-5, with TRBD1 matching 8 bases. The ends lost 5 bases at V and 5 bases at J; junction bases unmatched: 7. Per germline, CDR1 MGHRA and CDR2 YSYEKL. The CDR3 extends over 14 amino acids. CDR3 in DNA: TGCGCCAGCAGCACCGACAGGGGTTGGGAGACCCAGTACTTC. Its translation is CASSTDRGWETQYF.

The rearrangement joins TRBV7-9 to TRBJ1-6; no clear D. CDR3 length equals 16 residues. CDR1 and CDR2 (germline): SEHNR, FQNEAQ (reference sequence). V lost 3 bases, J lost 10 bases, and 19 bases lay in between. The CDR3 sequence is CASSFRPGSGGSPLHF. The CDR3 DNA follows: TGTGCCAGCAGCTTTCGACCGGGTTCGGGCGGCTCACCCCTCCACTTT.

V and J are TRBV6-5 and TRBJ2-5; 7 nucleotides match TRBD1. The junction had 4 bases not matched to a gene; V was cut back by 3 bases and J by 3 bases. The CDR3 has 14 amino acids. Germline V gene data show CDR1 as MNHEY and CDR2 as SVGAGI. For the CDR3, the DNA is TGTGCCAGCAGTTATCCCGGACAGGAAGAGACCCAGTACTTC. This gives the protein CASSYPGQEETQYF.

CDR3 in amino acids: CSARKTDGPNYGYTF. The CDR3 coding sequence is TGCAGTGCTAGAAAAACGGACGGACCTAACTATGGCTACACCTTC. V and J are TRBV20-1 and TRBJ1-2; D is unresolved. The CDR3 runs to 15 residues. Germline V gene lookup returns CDR1 DFQATT and CDR2 SNEGSKA (reference sequence). Trimming cost V 2 bases and J 0 bases, with 13 bases left between them.

This clonotype was seen more than once but under ten times. The V call is TRBV7-8, the J call TRBJ1-5; perhaps TRBD1 as D (6 bases). Germline V gene data show CDR1 as SGHVS and CDR2 as FQNEAQ. The CDR3 covers 14 residues. V was trimmed by 5 bases and J by 4 bases, leaving 12 bases between them. The DNA of the CDR3 is TGTGCCAGCAGCCAACAGGGATGGAATCAGCCCCAGCATTTT. Translation gives CASSQQGWNQPQHF.

A few counts support this clonotype. CDR3 region: CASSYGTGTDTQYF. CDR3 bases: TGTGCCAGCAGCTACGGGACAGGCACAGATACGCAGTATTTT. This chain uses TRBV7-9 with TRBJ2-3, with TRBD1 matching 7 bases. The germline CDR1 and CDR2 sequences are SEHNR and FQNEAQ (reference sequence). The V gene end was trimmed by 4 bases and the J gene end by 1 base; junction bases not matched to a gene: 2. This CDR3 is 14 amino acids long. Full variable domain (rest looked up from reference TRBV7-9 and TRBJ2-3): DTGVSQNPRHKITKRGQNVTFRCDPISEHNRLYWYRQTLGQGPEFLTYFQNEAQLEKSRLLSDRFSAERPKGSFSTLEIQRTEQGDSAMYLCASSYGTGTDTQYFGPGTRLTVL.

This clonotype was detected a few times. The V gene is TRBV7-9, the J gene TRBJ2-2; D gene ambiguous. The CDR3 has 15 amino acids. V shed 3 bases and J shed 6 bases, with 14 bases lying between them. The germline CDR1 and CDR2 sequences are SEHNR and FQNEAQ (reference sequence). CDR3 protein: CASSFGASLAGELFF. CDR3 nucleotide sequence: TGTGCCAGCAGCTTTGGAGCTTCACTCGCCGGGGAGCTGTTTTTT.

The chain carries TRBV20-1 and TRBJ1-3; D is undetermined. The CDR3 length is 14 residues. Germline loops: CDR1 DFQATT, CDR2 SNEGSKA (reference sequence). With 1 base removed from V and 2 bases from J, the gap between germline ends came to 9 bases. This chain's CDR3 is CSARAPVAGNTIYF. CDR3 DNA sequence: TGCAGTGCTAGAGCTCCCGTCGCTGGAAACACCATATATTTT.